Listed below are T cell receptor beta chains from one sample, sequenced in a study of OX40 agonist ivuxolimab in advanced cancers. The method was immunoSEQ multiplex PCR; TCRdb's version includes in-frame clones alone and lacks a portion of them. The table includes 90,000 to 130,000 clones, 85% to 95% detected once. The specimen was CD4+ or CD8+ T cells sorted from blood, collected in a trial of the OX40 agonist ivuxolimab. Every receptor here comes from an adult with an advanced solid tumor such as melanoma, head and neck, liver or kidney cancer. The CDR3 runs from the conserved cysteine through the conserved F or W. The D gene is left open where the match is weak. A clone size is listed for some rows: how often the clone was seen (once, few, many), or a class if it is expanded.

cdr3_aa cdr3_nt v_call d_call clone_size j_call
CASSIRLGLAGQSSYNEQFF TGTGCCAGTAGTATCCGATTGGGACTAGCGGGGCAGAGCTCCTACAATGAGCAGTTCTTC TRBV19 TRBD2 - TRBJ2-1
CASSLGQGLYEQYF TGTGCCAGCAGTTTGGGACAGGGATTATACGAGCAGTACTTC TRBV27 TRBD1 - TRBJ2-7
CAWRQGASGNTIYF TGTGCCTGGCGACAGGGGGCTTCCGGAAACACCATATATTTT TRBV30 TRBD1 - TRBJ1-3
CASSFRTGGNTIYF TGTGCCAGCAGTTTCCGGACAGGGGGAAACACCATATATTTT TRBV6-6 TRBD1 - TRBJ1-3
CASSKDGRGTEAFF TGTGCCAGCAGCAAAGACGGGAGGGGCACTGAAGCTTTCTTT TRBV7-9 - - TRBJ1-1
CASSKARGSSTDTQYF TGTGCCAGCAGCAAAGCGCGCGGTTCTAGCACAGATACGCAGTATTTT TRBV21-1 - - TRBJ2-3
CASSSQGDQPQHF TGCGCCAGCAGCTCACAGGGAGATCAGCCCCAGCATTTT TRBV5-1 - - TRBJ1-5
CASRRVGSYNEQFF TGTGCCAGCAGGCGGGTAGGCTCCTACAATGAGCAGTTCTTC TRBV2 - - TRBJ2-1
CASAAGQGSNQPQHF TGTGCCAGCGCGGCGGGACAGGGAAGCAATCAGCCCCAGCATTTT TRBV18 TRBD1 - TRBJ1-5
CASSEQPHYEQYF TGTGCCAGCAGTGAACAGCCCCACTACGAGCAGTACTTC TRBV6-1 - - TRBJ2-7
CASRRDRVDYGYTF TGTGCCAGCAGGCGGGACAGGGTTGACTATGGCTACACCTTC TRBV5-8 TRBD1 - TRBJ1-2
CASGGVLAGDQETQYF TGTGCCAGCGGCGGCGTGTTAGCGGGAGACCAAGAGACCCAGTACTTC TRBV11-3 TRBD2 - TRBJ2-5
CASSEVNTDTQYF TGTGCCAGCAGCGAGGTTAACACAGATACGCAGTATTTT TRBV9 - - TRBJ2-3
CASSLAGQGNTEAFF TGTGCCAGCAGCTTGGCCGGGCAGGGGAACACTGAAGCTTTCTTT TRBV5-6 - - TRBJ1-1
CAISEAGKETQYF TGTGCCATCAGTGAAGCGGGGAAGGAGACCCAGTACTTC TRBV10-3 TRBD2 - TRBJ2-5
CASRPSGIGEQFF TGTGCCAGCAGGCCCTCAGGGATAGGTGAGCAGTTCTTC TRBV7-3 - - TRBJ2-1
CASSRAGGRAYEQYF TGCGCCAGCAGCAGGGCGGGGGGACGCGCTTACGAGCAGTACTTC TRBV5-1 TRBD2 - TRBJ2-7
CASSLASQEQFF TGTGCCAGCAGCTTAGCGTCTCAGGAGCAGTTCTTC TRBV11-2 - - TRBJ2-1
CASSFKGNTEAFF TGCGCCAGCAGCTTTAAAGGGAACACTGAAGCTTTCTTT TRBV5-1 - few TRBJ1-1
CASSDFRVADQPQHF TGCGCCAGCAGTGACTTCAGGGTAGCGGATCAGCCCCAGCATTTT TRBV10-2 - - TRBJ1-5
CSVGATFLTDTQYF TGCAGCGTTGGAGCTACGTTTTTGACAGATACGCAGTATTTT TRBV29-1 - - TRBJ2-3
CASKYREGNEQYF TGTGCCAGTAAATACAGGGAGGGGAACGAGCAGTACTTC TRBV27 - - TRBJ2-7
CSVRTGDSYGYTF TGCAGCGTAAGGACAGGGGACAGCTATGGCTACACCTTC TRBV29-1 TRBD1 once TRBJ1-2
CASSSTGTDLYEQYF TGTGCCAGCAGTTCCACCGGGACAGACCTCTACGAGCAGTACTTC TRBV28 TRBD1 - TRBJ2-7
CASSASGSYEQYF TGTGCCAGCAGCGCGAGCGGGAGCTACGAGCAGTACTTC TRBV6-6 TRBD2 - TRBJ2-7
CASSGTGLDTGELFF TGCGCCAGCAGCGGGACAGGGCTGGACACCGGGGAGCTGTTTTTT TRBV5-1 TRBD1 - TRBJ2-2
CASSFSGTVNTEAFF TGTGCCAGCAGTTTTTCCGGGACAGTAAACACTGAAGCTTTCTTT TRBV2 TRBD1 - TRBJ1-1
CATSRDLMTRTDTQYF TGTGCCACCAGCAGAGATCTTATGACTAGGACAGATACGCAGTATTTT TRBV15 - - TRBJ2-3
CASSLAGQFSGNTIYF TGTGCCAGCAGCTTAGCCGGACAGTTTTCTGGAAACACCATATATTTT TRBV11-2 - - TRBJ1-3
CASRLKTENEQFF TGTGCAAGTCGCCTAAAGACAGAAAATGAGCAGTTCTTC TRBV12-2 - - TRBJ2-1
CAWSVGRMGETQYF TGTGCCTGGAGTGTAGGTAGAATGGGGGAGACCCAGTACTTC TRBV30 - - TRBJ2-5
CASSADGANYGYTF TGTGCCAGCAGTGCAGACGGGGCAAACTATGGCTACACCTTC TRBV6-4 - - TRBJ1-2
CASSLGTSGRAIDTQYF TGCGCCAGCAGCTTGGGGACTAGCGGGAGGGCTATAGATACGCAGTATTTT TRBV5-1 TRBD2 - TRBJ2-3
CASRAGDPNEQFF TGTGCCAGCAGGGCAGGGGACCCTAATGAGCAGTTCTTC TRBV6-1 - - TRBJ2-1
CASSYRVPNGYTF TGTGCCAGCAGTTACAGGGTCCCCAACGGCTACACCTTC TRBV5-6 - - TRBJ1-2
CASSFDSYEQYF TGTGCCAGCAGCTTCGACAGCTACGAGCAGTACTTC TRBV7-8 - once TRBJ2-7
CASSVVQQETQYF TGTGCCAGCAGTGTTGTCCAACAAGAGACCCAGTACTTC TRBV2 - - TRBJ2-5
CASTGQGGETQYF TGTGCCAGCACGGGGCAGGGAGGAGAGACCCAGTACTTC TRBV2 - - TRBJ2-5
CASSQDPGTGGWEPLHF TGTGCCAGCAGCCAAGATCCAGGGACAGGGGGCTGGGAACCCCTCCACTTT TRBV4-2 TRBD1 - TRBJ1-6
CASRGTAFSGNTIYF TGTGCCAGCAGGGGGACCGCCTTCTCTGGAAACACCATATATTTT TRBV6-6 - - TRBJ1-3
CASRSGSSYEQYF TGTGCCAGCAGATCGGGGTCTTCCTACGAGCAGTACTTC TRBV6-5 - once TRBJ2-7
CASSLGGTQYF TGTGCCAGCAGCTTAGGGGGGACCCAGTACTTC TRBV7-9 - - TRBJ2-5
CASSLRDRDNNEQFF TGTGCCAGCAGCCTCCGGGACAGGGATAACAATGAGCAGTTCTTC TRBV4-2 TRBD1 - TRBJ2-1
CAWSDRGALNF TGTGCCTGGAGTGATCGGGGGGCGCTGAACTTC TRBV30 - - TRBJ2-7
CASSLRGIPDTQYF TGTGCCAGCAGCTTACGGGGGATACCTGATACGCAGTATTTT TRBV7-9 - - TRBJ2-3
CASSLDGSYGYTF TGTGCCAGCAGCTTAGACGGCAGCTATGGCTACACCTTC TRBV7-9 - - TRBJ1-2
CASSITPLSGNTIYF TGTGCCAGTAGTATCACACCCCTCTCTGGAAACACCATATATTTT TRBV19 - - TRBJ1-3
CASSDLAGADTQYF TGTGCCAGCAGCGACCTAGCGGGAGCGGATACGCAGTATTTT TRBV4-2 TRBD2 - TRBJ2-3
CASSDRGQDQPQHF TGTGCCAGCAGTGACAGGGGGCAGGATCAGCCCCAGCATTTT TRBV6-5 TRBD1 - TRBJ1-5
CASSSDEGEKLFF TGTGCCAGCAGCTCGGACGAGGGGGAAAAACTGTTTTTT TRBV11-2 - - TRBJ1-4
CAWSGRRTSGASVPDTQYF TGTGCCTGGAGTGGCCGACGGACTAGCGGGGCTAGCGTCCCAGATACGCAGTATTTT TRBV30 TRBD2 - TRBJ2-3
CASSLATGNGYTF TGCGCCAGCAGCTTGGCCACAGGGAATGGCTACACCTTC TRBV5-1 - few TRBJ1-2
CASSLVAGVDEAFF TGTGCCAGCAGCTTAGTAGCAGGGGTTGATGAAGCTTTCTTT TRBV11-2 - - TRBJ1-1
CASSGDLGAREKLFF TGTGCCAGCAGTGGGGATCTGGGGGCGCGGGAAAAACTGTTTTTT TRBV6-1 - - TRBJ1-4
CAWSAYQGLAGGEQFF TGTGCCTGGAGTGCTTACCAAGGACTAGCGGGAGGTGAGCAGTTCTTC TRBV30 TRBD2 - TRBJ2-1